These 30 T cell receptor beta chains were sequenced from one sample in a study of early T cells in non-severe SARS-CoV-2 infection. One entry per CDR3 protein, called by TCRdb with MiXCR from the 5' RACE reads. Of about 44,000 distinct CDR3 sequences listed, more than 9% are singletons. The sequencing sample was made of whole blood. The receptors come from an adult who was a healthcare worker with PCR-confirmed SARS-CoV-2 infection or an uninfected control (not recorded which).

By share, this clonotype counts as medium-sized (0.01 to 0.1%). The CDR3 DNA follows: TGTGCCAGCAGCTACCTAGCAGAGGGCGCAGATACGCAGTATTTT. It is translated as CASSYLAEGADTQYF. The chain is built from TRBV7-2 and TRBJ2-3; maybe TRBD2 (5 bases). Trimming left V 4 bases short and J 4 bases short, with 15 bases between. This CDR3 has 15 amino acids. Germline V gene sequence: CDR1 SGHTA, CDR2 FQGNSA.

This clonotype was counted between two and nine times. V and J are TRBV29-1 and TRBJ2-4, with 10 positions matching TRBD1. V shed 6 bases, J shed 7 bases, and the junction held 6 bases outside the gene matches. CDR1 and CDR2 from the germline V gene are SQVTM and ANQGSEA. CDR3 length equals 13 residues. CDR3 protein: CSVVGTGDNIQYF. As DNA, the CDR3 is TGCAGCGTCGTCGGGACAGGGGATAACATTCAGTACTTC.

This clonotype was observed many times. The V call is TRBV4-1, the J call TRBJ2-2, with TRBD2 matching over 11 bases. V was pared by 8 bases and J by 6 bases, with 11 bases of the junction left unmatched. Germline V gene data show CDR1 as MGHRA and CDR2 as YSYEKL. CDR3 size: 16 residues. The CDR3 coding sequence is TGCGCCAGCTCCCTAGGGGGACTAGCGGCACCCGGGGAGCTGTTTTTT. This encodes CASSLGGLAAPGELFF.

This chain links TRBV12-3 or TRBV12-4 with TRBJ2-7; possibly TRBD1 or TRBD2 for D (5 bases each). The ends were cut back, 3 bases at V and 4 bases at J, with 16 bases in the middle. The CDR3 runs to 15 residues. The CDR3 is CASSFFVGADYEQYF. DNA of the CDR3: TGTGCCAGCAGTTTTTTCGTCGGGGCCGATTACGAGCAGTACTTC.

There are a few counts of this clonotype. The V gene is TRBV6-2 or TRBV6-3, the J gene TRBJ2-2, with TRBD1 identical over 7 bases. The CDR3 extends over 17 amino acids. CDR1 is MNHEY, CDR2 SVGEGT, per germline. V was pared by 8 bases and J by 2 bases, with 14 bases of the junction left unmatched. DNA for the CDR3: TGTGCCAGCGGACCCCAGGGGGAGCCCACCAACACCGGGGAGCTGTTTTTT. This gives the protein CASGPQGEPTNTGELFF.

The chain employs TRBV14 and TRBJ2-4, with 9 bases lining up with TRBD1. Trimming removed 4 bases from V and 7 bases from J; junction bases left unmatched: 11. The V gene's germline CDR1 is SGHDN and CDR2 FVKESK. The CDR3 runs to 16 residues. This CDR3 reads CASSPERGQGWNIQYF. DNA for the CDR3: TGTGCCAGCAGCCCCGAAAGAGGACAGGGGTGGAACATTCAGTACTTC. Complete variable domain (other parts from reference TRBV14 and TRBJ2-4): EAGVTQFPSHSVIEKGQTVTLRCDPISGHDNLYWYRRVMGKEIKFLLHFVKESKQDESGMPNNRFLAERTGGTYSTLKVQPAELEDSGVYFCASSPERGQGWNIQYFGAGTRLSVL.

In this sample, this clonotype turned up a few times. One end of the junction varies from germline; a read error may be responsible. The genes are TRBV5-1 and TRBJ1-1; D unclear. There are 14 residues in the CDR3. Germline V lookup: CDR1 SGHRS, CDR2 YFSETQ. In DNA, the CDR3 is TGCGCCAGCAGCTTGGGACCGCTGAACACTGGAGCTTTCTTT. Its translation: CASSLGPLNTGAFF.

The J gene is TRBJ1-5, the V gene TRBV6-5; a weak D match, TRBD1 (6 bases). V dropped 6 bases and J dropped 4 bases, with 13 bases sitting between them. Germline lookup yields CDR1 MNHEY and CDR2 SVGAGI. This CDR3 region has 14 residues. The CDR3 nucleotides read TGTGCCAGCAGCACCGGACAGAAGAATCAGCCCCAGCATTTT. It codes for CASSTGQKNQPQHF.

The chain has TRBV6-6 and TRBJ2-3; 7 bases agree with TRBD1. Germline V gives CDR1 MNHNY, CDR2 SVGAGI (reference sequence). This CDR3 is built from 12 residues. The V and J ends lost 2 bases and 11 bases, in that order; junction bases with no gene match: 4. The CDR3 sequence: CASSYRGLVQYF. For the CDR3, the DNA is TGTGCCAGCAGTTACAGGGGGCTGGTGCAGTATTTT.

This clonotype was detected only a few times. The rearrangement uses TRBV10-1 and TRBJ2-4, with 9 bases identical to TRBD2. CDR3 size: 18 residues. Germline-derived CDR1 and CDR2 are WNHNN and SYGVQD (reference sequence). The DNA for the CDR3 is TGCGCGGACCAGCTTGATTGGCTAGCGGGATTGTTCAAAAACATTCAGTACTTC. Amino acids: CADQLDWLAGLFKNIQYF.

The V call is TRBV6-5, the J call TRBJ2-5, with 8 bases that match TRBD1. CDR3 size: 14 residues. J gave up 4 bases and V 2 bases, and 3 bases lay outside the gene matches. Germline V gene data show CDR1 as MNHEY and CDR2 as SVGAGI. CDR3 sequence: CASSYGRGLETQYF. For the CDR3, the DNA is TGTGCCAGCAGTTACGGCAGGGGGCTAGAGACCCAGTACTTC.

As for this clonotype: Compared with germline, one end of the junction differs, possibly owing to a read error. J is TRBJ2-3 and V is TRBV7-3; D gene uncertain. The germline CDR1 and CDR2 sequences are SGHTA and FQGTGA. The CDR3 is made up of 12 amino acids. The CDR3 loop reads CVSSPDTDTQYF. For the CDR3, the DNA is TGTGTCAGCAGCCCGGATACAGATACGCAGTATTTT.

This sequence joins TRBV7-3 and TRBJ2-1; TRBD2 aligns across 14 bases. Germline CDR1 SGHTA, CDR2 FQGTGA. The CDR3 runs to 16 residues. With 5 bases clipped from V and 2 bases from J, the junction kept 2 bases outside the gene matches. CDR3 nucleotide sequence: TGTGCCAGCAGCCCGGGACTAGCGGGGGCCTACAATGAGCAGTTCTTC. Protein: CASSPGLAGAYNEQFF.

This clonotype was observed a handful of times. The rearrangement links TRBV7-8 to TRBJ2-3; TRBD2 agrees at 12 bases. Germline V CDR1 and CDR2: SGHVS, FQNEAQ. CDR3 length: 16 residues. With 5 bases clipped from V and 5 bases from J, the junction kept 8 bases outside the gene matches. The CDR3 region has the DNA TGTGCCAGCAGCACGGGACTAGCGGGCGGCGGAGATACGCAGTATTTT. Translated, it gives CASSTGLAGGGDTQYF.

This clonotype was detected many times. The CDR3 here is CASGGAREQFF. The CDR3 DNA follows: TGTGCCAGCGGGGGGGCGCGTGAGCAGTTCTTC. This chain connects TRBV6-2 or TRBV6-3 to TRBJ2-1, with D possibly being TRBD2 (7 bases). This CDR3 is built from 11 residues. Germline CDR1 and CDR2: MNHEY and SVGEGT. V was trimmed by 8 bases and J by 9 bases, leaving 11 bases between them.

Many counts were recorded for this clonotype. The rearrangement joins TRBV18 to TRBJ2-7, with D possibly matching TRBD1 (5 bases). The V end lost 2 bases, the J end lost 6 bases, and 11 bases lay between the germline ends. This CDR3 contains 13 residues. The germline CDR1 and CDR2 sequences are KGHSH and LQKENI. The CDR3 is CASSPGATLEQYF. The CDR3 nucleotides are TGTGCCAGCTCACCAGGGGCCACACTCGAGCAGTACTTC. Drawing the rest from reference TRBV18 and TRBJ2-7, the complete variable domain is NAGVMQNPRHLVRRRGQEARLRCSPMKGHSHVYWYRQLPEEGLKFMVYLQKENIIDESGMPKERFSAEFPKEGPSILRIQQVVRGDSAAYFCASSPGATLEQYFGPGTRLTVT.

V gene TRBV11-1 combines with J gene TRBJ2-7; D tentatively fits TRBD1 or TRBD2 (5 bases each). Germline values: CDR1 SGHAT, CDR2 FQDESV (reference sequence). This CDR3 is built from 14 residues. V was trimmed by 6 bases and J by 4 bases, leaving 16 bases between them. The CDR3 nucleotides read TGTGCCAGCAGGGGGGAGTCGGGATTTTACGAGCAGTACTTC. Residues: CASRGESGFYEQYF.

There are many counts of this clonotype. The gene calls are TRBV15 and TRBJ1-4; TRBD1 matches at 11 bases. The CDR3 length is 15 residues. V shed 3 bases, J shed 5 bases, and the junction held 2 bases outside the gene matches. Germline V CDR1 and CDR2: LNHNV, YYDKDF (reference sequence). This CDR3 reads CATSRRTGGNEKLFF. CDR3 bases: TGTGCCACCAGCAGGCGGACAGGGGGCAATGAAAAACTGTTTTTT.

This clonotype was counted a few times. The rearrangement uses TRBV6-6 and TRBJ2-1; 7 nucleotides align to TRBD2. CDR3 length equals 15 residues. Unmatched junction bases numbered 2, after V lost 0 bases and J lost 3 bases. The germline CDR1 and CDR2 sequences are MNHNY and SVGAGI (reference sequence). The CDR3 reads CASSYSSSGYNEQFF. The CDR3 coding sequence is TGTGCCAGCAGTTACTCTTCTAGCGGCTACAATGAGCAGTTCTTC.

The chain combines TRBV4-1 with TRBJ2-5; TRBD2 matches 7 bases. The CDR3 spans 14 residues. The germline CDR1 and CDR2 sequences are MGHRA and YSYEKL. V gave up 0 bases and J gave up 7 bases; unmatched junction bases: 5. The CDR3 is CASSQDREETTQYF. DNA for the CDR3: TGCGCCAGCAGCCAAGATCGGGAGGAAACGACCCAGTACTTC.

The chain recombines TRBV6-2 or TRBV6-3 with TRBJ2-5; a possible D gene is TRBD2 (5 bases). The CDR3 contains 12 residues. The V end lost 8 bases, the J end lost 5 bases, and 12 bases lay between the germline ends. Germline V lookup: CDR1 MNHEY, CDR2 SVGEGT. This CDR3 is CASQGRRETQYF. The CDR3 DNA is TGTGCCAGCCAAGGCAGGAGGGAGACCCAGTACTTC.

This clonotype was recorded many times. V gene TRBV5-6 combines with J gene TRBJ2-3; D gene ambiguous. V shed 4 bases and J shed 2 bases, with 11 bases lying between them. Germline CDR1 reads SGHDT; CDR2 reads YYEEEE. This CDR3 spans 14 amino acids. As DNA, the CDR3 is TGTGCCAGCAGCCCAGGACCCAACACAGATACGCAGTATTTT. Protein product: CASSPGPNTDTQYF.

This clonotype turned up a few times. CDR3 nucleotide sequence: TGTGCCAGCTCACCACCTAATTTTAGCAATGAGCAGTTCTTC. Protein: CASSPPNFSNEQFF. The chain is built from TRBV18 and TRBJ2-1; D not certain. V was trimmed by 0 bases and J by 6 bases, leaving 9 bases between them. The CDR3 contains 14 residues. Germline assignment: CDR1 KGHSH and CDR2 LQKENI.

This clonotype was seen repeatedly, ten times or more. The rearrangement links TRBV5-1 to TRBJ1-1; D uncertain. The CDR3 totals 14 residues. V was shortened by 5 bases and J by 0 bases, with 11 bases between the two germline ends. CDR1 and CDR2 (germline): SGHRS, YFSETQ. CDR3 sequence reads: CASRASPLNTEAFF. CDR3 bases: TGCGCCAGCAGGGCGTCGCCCTTGAACACTGAAGCTTTCTTT. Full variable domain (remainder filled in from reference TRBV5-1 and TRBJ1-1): KAGVTQTPRYLIKTRGQQVTLSCSPISGHRSVSWYQQTPGQGLQFLFEYFSETQRNKGNFPGRFSGRQFSNSRSEMNVSTLELGDSALYLCASRASPLNTEAFFGQGTRLTVV.

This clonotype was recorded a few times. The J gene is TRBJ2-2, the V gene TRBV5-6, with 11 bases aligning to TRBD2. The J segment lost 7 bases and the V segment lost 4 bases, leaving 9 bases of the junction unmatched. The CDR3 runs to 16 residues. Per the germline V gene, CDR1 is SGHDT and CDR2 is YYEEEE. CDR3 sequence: CASSTWTSGSIGELFF. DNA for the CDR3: TGTGCCAGCAGCACCTGGACTAGCGGGTCGATCGGGGAGCTGTTTTTT. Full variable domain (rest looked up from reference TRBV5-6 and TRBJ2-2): DAGVTQSPTHLIKTRGQQVTLRCSPKSGHDTVSWYQQALGQGPQFIFQYYEEEERQRGNFPDRFSGHQFPNYSSELNVNALLLGDSALYLCASSTWTSGSIGELFFGEGSRLTVL.

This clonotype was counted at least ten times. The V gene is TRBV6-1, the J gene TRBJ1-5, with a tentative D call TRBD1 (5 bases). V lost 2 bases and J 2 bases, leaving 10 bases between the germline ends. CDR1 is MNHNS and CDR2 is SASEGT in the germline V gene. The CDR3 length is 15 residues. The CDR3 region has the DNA TGTGCCAGCAGTGAAATCGGAGGGGGCAATCAGCCCCAGCATTTT. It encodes CASSEIGGGNQPQHF.

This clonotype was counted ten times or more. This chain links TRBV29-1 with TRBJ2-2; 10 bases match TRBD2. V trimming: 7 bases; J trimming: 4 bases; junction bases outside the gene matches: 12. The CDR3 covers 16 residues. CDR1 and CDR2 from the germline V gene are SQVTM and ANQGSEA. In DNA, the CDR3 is TGCAGCGCATCGACTAGCGGGTTGATTGGCACCGGGGAGCTGTTTTTT. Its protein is CSASTSGLIGTGELFF.

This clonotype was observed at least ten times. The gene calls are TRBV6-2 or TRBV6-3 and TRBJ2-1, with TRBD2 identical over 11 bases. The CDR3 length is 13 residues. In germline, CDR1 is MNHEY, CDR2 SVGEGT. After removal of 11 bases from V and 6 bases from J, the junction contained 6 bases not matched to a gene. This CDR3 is CAGKLAGVNEQFF. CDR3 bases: TGTGCCGGAAAACTAGCGGGAGTCAATGAGCAGTTCTTC.

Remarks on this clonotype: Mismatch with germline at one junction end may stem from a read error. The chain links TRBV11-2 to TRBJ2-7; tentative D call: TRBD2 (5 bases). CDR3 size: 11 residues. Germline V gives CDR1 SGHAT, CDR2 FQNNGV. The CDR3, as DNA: TGTGTCAGCAGCTTAGCCCTAGCCGTCATCTTC. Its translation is CVSSLALAVIF.

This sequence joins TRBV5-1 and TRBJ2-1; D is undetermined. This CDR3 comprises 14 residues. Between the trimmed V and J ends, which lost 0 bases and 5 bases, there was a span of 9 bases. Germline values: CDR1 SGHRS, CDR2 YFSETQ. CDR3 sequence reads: CASSLEGSHNEQFF. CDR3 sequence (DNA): TGCGCCAGCAGCTTGGAGGGCAGTCACAATGAGCAGTTCTTC.